Listed here is a single T cell receptor beta chain. The data were taken from a study of shared clonotypes between healthy human individuals. The V end was cut by 7 bases, the J end by 0 bases, with 12 bases between. This CDR3 contains 14 residues. Germline-derived CDR1 and CDR2 are SNHLY and FYNNEI. This table comes from immunoSEQ multiplex PCR, and its TCRdb copy is limited to in-frame clones, with some not included. Among about 2.4 million clones listed, just over 90% were seen once. Sequencing used naive CD4+ T cells sorted from blood. Subset meaning: CD45RA+ positively selected. The receptor was isolated from a man aged 18-30 years in good health. The rearrangement links TRBV2 to TRBJ1-1; perhaps TRBD1 as D (6 bases). CDR3 residues: CASTTGRLNTEAFF. CDR3 nucleotides: TGTGCCAGCACCACAGGGAGATTGAACACTGAAGCTTTCTTT.